This TCR beta chain was sequenced during a study of molecular identifiers for immune sequencing clone quantification. The CDR3 extends over 15 amino acids. Germline CDR1 SNHLY, CDR2 FYNNEI. TCRdb recomputed calls from the PCR reads with MiXCR, one row per CDR3 protein. The sample shows about 630,000 distinct CDR3 sequences, roughly 27% of them seen only once. The authors sorted naive CD8 T cells as CD8+CD4-CCR7+CD45RA+. This clonotype has ten or more counts. A junction boundary mismatches the germline segment, possibly from a read error. This TCR derives from a human donor in good health. Some libraries in this study had Jurkat cell RNA spiked in. Sequenced input: naive CD8+ T cells from blood, with Jurkat cell RNA spiked in. Subset of the sample: FACS-sorted CD8+CD4-CCR7+CD45RA+ naive T cells. J is TRBJ1-6 and V is TRBV2; D not resolved. CDR3 region: CASREEESYNSPLHF. DNA for the CDR3: TGTGCCAGCAGGGAAGAGGAGTCTTATAATTCACCCCTCCACTTT.